This TCR beta chain was recorded in a study of OX40 agonist ivuxolimab in advanced cancers. J lost 7 bases, V lost 6 bases, and 7 bases had no gene match. Germline-derived CDR1 and CDR2 are MNHEY and SVGAGI. CDR3 length equals 15 residues. General study findings and limits: Clonal expansion was among the lowest in partial responders at 0.1-3.0 mg/kg, especially CD8+. In a subset of nonresponders, normalized T-cell clonal expansion was also low.

Produced via immunoSEQ multiplex PCR; TCRdb's table is partial and in-frame only. The table records some 60,000 clones, less than 95% of them present only once. This clone was counted a single time. Its antigen is not known. The sequence came from an adult with an advanced solid tumor such as melanoma, head and neck, liver or kidney cancer. This chain links TRBV6-5 with TRBJ2-1; TRBD2 agrees at 12 bases. This sample comprised CD4+ or CD8+ T cells sorted from blood, obtained in a trial of the OX40 agonist ivuxolimab. For the CDR3, the DNA is TGTGCCAGCAGCCGGACTAGCGGGAACCCAAATGAGCAGTTCTTC. Translating gives CASSRTSGNPNEQFF.